This T cell receptor (beta chain) was obtained from a study of vaccination effects on CD4 cells after COVID-19. Study context: Each participant was administered two doses of either the BNT162b2 or the mRNA-1273 vaccine.

Overall study findings and caveats: By a late point after vaccination, infection- and vaccine-induced clones had shrunk markedly through clonal contraction. In healthy vaccinees, only 1 of 255 vaccine-induced clones cross-reacted with common cold coronaviruses.

The authors isolated CD4+ T cells after ten to eleven days of culture. On both days 3 and 7, half of the culture medium was replaced with IL-2 medium. Some clones are missing from TCRdb's copy, which holds only in-frame ones; the method was immunoSEQ multiplex PCR. Altogether around 35,000 clones are present, roughly 65% being singletons, with the ten largest covering roughly 4.2%. CDR1 and CDR2 from the germline V gene are LGHDT and YNNKEL (reference sequence). The length of the CDR3 is 15 residues. The trim removed 2 bases at V and 1 base at J, leaving 2 bases unmatched. With regard to this clone: Its antigen is not known.

Sequencing was performed on CD4+ T cells from PBMCs cultured without peptide, taken before COVID-19 vaccination. This TCR came from a human donor who received a COVID-19 vaccine. The J gene is TRBJ2-3, the V gene TRBV3-1 (or the pseudogene TRBV3-2), with 8 positions matching TRBD2. The CDR3 region is CASSQPGGGTDTQYF. The CDR3 DNA reads as TGTGCCAGCAGCCAACCGGGGGGGGGCACAGATACGCAGTATTTT.